This T cell receptor beta chain is drawn from a study of siplizumab effects on memory and regulatory T cells. Study-level results: The study found that mappable alloreactive CD4+ clones averaged around 68% Treg-derived with siplizumab and roughly 30% in controls. Naive T cells looked more diverse than memory cells, and they looked like major contributors to the alloresponse.

Sequenced by immunoSEQ multiplex PCR; TCRdb stores in-frame clones only, minus some. The table includes about 100,000 clones, 85% to 95% detected once. About this clone itself: The antigen is unknown.

The receptor was isolated from a human donor in good health. Material: non-Treg CD4+ T cells sorted from blood.

The CDR3 protein is CAREGTAVRETQYF. As DNA, the CDR3 is TGCGCCAGAGAAGGGACTGCGGTTAGGGAGACCCAGTACTTC. The chain uses TRBV10-1 and TRBJ2-5; D possibly corresponds to TRBD2 (6 bases). With 9 bases removed from V and 5 bases from J, the gap between germline ends came to 19 bases. CDR3 length: 14 amino acids. Germline V gene lookup returns CDR1 WNHNN and CDR2 SYGVQD (reference sequence).